Listed here is a single T cell receptor beta chain. The CDR3 has 12 amino acids. V lost 4 bases to trimming and J lost 8 bases; unmatched junction nucleotides: 5. Germline values: CDR1 SGHRS, CDR2 YFSETQ. The data originate from a study of blood T cell repertoires in COVID-19. As for the study in general: Italy, Spain and the United States were the sources of the convalescent and acute COVID-19 samples.

Study processing details: Cell counts per sample came from amplifying reference gene primers. Generated by immunoSEQ multiplex PCR, the TCRdb table keeps only in-frame clones and is missing some. V, J and clone size are those of that table, while D and trimming were read from the DNA. Here the sample spans some 150,000 clones, 85% to 90% being singletons. Sequenced sample: peripheral blood. The chain has TRBV5-1 and TRBJ1-2; TRBD1 matches at 7 bases. This sequence originates from a man aged 50 or older who had recovered from COVID-19. The CDR3 loop reads CASSVDRLGYTF. The CDR3 nucleotides read TGCGCCAGCAGCGTGGACAGGTTGGGCTACACCTTC.